This T cell receptor beta chain was identified during a study of T cells in Graves' hyperthyroidism and ophthalmopathy. On the study more broadly: Blood was drawn when the patient was first diagnosed and still untreated. Whole-study results and caveats: Blood also contained most expanded thyroid clonotypes above 0.001. A 13 V-J model separated ophthalmopathy from stable hyperthyroidism.

Comment on this clonotype: Its target is not known.

TCR beta CDR3 regions were amplified from RNA transcripts. The study used the HTBI primer set for a first-round RT-PCR of the TCR CDR3. TCRdb re-called the multiplex PCR reads with MiXCR, one entry per CDR3 protein. The sample records around 370,000 distinct CDR3 sequences, 18% being singletons. Active moderate-to-severe ophthalmopathy, Clinical Activity Score at least 3, NOSPECS at least 4, under 3 months' duration. The CDR3 is 12 residues long. In germline, CDR1 is SQVTM, CDR2 ANQGSEA. The V end was cut by 4 bases, the J end by 4 bases, with 10 bases between. The sequencing input was blood. This TCR was recovered from a man between 18 and 29 years old with Graves' ophthalmopathy. V is TRBV29-1 and J is TRBJ1-2; D unresolved. CDR3 loop: CSVGQTRYGYTF. In DNA form, the CDR3 reads TGCAGCGTTGGTCAGACCCGCTATGGCTACACCTTC.